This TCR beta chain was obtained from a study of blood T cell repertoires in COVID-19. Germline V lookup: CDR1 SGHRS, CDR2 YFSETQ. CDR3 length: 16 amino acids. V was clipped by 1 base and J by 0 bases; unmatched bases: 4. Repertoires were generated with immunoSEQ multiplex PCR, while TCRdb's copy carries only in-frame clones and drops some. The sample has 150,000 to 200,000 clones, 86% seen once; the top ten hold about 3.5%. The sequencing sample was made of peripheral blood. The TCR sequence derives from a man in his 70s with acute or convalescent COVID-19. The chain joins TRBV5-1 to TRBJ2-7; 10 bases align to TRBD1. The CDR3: CASSLMGQGSSYEQYF. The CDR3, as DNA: TGCGCCAGCAGCTTGATGGGACAGGGGAGCTCCTACGAGCAGTACTTC. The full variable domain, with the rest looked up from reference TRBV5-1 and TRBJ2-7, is KAGVTQTPRYLIKTRGQQVTLSCSPISGHRSVSWYQQTPGQGLQFLFEYFSETQRNKGNFPGRFSGRQFSNSRSEMNVSTLELGDSALYLCASSLMGQGSSYEQYFGPGTRLTVT.